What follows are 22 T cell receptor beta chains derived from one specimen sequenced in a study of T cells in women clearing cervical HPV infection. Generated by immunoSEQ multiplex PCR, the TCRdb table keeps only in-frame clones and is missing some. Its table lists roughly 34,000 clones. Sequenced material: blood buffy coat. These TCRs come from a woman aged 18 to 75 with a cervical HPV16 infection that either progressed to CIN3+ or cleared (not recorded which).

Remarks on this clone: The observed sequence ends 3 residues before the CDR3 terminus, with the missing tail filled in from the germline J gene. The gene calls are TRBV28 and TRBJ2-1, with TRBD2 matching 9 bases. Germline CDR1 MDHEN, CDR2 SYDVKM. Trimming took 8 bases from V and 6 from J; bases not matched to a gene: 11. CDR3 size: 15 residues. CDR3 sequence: CASSGGGRVSNEQFF. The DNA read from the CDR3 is TGTGCCAGCTCTGGAGGCGGGAGGGTCAGCAATGAG.

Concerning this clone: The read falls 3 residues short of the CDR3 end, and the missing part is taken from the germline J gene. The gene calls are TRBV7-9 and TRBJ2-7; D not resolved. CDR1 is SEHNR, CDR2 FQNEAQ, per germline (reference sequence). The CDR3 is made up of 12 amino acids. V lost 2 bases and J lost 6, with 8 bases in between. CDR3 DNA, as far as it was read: TGTGCCAGCAGCTTATTTCCGGGCGAG. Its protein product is CASSLFPGE. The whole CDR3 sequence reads CASSLFPGEQYF. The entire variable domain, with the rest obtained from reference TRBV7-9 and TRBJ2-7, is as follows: DTGVSQNPRHKITKRGQNVTFRCDPISEHNRLYWYRQTLGQGPEFLTYFQNEAQLEKSRLLSDRFSAERPKGSFSTLEIQRTEQGDSAMYLCASSLFPGEQYFGPGTRLTVT.

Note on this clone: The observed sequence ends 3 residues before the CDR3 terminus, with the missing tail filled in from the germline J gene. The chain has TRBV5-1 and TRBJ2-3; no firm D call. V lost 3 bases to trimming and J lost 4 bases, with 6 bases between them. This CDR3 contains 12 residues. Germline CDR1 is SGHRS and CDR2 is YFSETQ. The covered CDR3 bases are TGCGCCAGCAGCTCAATCCCAGATACG. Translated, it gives CASSSIPDT. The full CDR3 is CASSSIPDTQYF.

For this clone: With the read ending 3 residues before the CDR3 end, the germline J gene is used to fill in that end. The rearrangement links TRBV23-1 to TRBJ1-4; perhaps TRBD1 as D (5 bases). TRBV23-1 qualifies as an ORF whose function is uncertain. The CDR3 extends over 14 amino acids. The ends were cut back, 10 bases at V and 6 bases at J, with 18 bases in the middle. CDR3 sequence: CAILRGAEYEKLFF. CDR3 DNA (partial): TGCGCCATCCTCCGTGGGGCAGAGTATGAAAAA.

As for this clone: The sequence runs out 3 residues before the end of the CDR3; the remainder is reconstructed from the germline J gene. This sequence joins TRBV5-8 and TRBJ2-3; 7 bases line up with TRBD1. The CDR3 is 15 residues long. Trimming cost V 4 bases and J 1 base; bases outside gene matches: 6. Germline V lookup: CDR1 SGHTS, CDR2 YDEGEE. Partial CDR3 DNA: TGTGCCAGCAGCACGACAGGGTATCGCACAGATACG. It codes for CASSTTGYRTDT. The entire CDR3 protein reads CASSTTGYRTDTQYF.

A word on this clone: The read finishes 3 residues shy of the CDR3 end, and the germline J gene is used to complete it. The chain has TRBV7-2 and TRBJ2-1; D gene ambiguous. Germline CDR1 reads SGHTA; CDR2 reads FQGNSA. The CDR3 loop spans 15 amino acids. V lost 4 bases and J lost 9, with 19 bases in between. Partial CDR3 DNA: TGTGCCAGCAGCTCGGATCGCCTAGTTTTGGGTGAG. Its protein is CASSSDRLVLGE. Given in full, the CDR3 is CASSSDRLVLGEQFF. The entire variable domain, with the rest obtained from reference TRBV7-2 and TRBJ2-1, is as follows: GAGVSQSPSNKVTEKGKDVELRCDPISGHTALYWYRQSLGQGLEFLIYFQGNSAPDKSGLPSDRFSAERTGGSVSTLTIQRTQQEDSAVYLCASSSDRLVLGEQFFGPGTRLTVL.

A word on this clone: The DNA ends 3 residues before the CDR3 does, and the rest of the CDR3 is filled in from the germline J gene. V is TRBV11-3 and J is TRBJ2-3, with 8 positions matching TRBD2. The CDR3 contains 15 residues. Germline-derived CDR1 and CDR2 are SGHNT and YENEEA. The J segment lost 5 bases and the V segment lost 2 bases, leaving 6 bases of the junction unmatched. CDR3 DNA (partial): TGTGCCAGCAGCTTAAGCGGGAGCTATATAGATACG. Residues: CASSLSGSYIDT. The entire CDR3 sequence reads CASSLSGSYIDTQYF.

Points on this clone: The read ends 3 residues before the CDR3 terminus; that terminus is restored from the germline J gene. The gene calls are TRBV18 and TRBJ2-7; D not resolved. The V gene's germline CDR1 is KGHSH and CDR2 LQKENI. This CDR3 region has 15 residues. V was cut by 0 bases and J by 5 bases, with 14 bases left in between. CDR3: CASSPPVESANEQYF. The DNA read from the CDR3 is TGTGCCAGCTCACCACCGGTAGAATCCGCGAACGAG. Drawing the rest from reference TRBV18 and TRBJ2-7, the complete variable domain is NAGVMQNPRHLVRRRGQEARLRCSPMKGHSHVYWYRQLPEEGLKFMVYLQKENIIDESGMPKERFSAEFPKEGPSILRIQQVVRGDSAAYFCASSPPVESANEQYFGPGTRLTVT.

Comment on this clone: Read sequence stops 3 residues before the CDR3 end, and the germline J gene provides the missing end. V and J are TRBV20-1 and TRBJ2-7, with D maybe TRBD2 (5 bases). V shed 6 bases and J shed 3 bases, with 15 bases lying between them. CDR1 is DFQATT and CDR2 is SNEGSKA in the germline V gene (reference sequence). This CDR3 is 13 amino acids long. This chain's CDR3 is CSATDSRVYEQYF. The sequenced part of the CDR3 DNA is TGCAGTGCCACGGACTCAAGGGTCTACGAG.

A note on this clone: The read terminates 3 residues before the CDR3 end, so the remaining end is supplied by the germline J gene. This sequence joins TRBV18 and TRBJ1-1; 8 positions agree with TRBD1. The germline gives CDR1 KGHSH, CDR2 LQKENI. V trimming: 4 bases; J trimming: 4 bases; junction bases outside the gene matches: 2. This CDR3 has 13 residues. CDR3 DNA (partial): TGTGCCAGCTCACGTACAGGGGGCACTGAA. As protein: CASSRTGGTE. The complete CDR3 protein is CASSRTGGTEAFF.

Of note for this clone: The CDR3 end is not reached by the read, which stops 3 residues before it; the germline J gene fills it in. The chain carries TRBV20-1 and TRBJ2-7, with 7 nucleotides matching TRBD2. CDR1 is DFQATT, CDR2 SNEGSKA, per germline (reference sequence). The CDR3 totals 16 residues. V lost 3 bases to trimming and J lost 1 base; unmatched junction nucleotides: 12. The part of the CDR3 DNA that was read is TGCAGTGCTAGCATCGCGCGGGAGACCTTTTCCTACGAG. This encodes CSASIARETFSYE. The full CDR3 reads CSASIARETFSYEQYF.

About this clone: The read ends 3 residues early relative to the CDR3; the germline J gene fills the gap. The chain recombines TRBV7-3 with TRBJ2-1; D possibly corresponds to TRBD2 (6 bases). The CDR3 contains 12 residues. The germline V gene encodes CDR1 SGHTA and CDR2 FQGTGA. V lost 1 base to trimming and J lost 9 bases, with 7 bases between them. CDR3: CASSLIGGEQFF. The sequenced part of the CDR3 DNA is TGTGCCAGCAGCTTAATCGGGGGTGAG.

CDR3 in amino acids: CASSEVPPGVAGGSPLHF. The sequenced CDR3 bases are TGTGCCAGCAGTGAAGTCCCTCCAGGGGTGGCGGGGGGTTCACCC. This rearrangement joins TRBV6-1 to TRBJ1-6; D might be TRBD1 (6 bases). The read ends 3 residues before the CDR3 terminus; that terminus is restored from the germline J gene. Trimming removed 1 base at V and 9 bases at J, with 22 bases between. The CDR3 runs to 18 residues. Germline V CDR1 and CDR2: MNHNS, SASEGT.

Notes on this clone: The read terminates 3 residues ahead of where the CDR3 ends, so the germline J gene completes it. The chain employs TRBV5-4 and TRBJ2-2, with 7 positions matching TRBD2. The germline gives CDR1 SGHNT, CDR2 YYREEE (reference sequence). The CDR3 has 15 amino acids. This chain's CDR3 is CASSLGLGGGSPLFF. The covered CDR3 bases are TGTGCCAGCAGCTTGGGACTGGGCGGGGGTTCACCG.

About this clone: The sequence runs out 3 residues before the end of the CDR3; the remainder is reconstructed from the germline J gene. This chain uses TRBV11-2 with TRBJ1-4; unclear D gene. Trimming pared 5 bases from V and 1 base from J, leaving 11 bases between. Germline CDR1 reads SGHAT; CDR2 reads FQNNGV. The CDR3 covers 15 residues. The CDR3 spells CASSPLYGTNEKLFF. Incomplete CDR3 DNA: TGTGCCAGCAGCCCCCTATATGGAACTAATGAAAAA.

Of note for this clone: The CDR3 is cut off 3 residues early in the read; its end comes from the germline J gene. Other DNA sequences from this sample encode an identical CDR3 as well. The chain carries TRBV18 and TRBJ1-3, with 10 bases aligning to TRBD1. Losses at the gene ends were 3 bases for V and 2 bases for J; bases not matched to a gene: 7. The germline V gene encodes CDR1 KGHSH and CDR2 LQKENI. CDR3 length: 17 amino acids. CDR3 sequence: CASSPTTGGRTGNTIYF. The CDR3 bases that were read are TGTGCCAGCTCACCCACGACAGGGGGCAGGACTGGAAACACC.

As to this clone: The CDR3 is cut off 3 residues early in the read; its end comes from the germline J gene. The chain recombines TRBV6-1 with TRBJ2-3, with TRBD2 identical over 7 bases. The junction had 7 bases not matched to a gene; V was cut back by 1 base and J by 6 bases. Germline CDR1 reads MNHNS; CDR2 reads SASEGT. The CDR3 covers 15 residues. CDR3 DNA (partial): TGTGCCAGCAGTGAAGTGGCGGGAGAGAAGGATACG. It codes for CASSEVAGEKDT. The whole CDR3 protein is CASSEVAGEKDTQYF.

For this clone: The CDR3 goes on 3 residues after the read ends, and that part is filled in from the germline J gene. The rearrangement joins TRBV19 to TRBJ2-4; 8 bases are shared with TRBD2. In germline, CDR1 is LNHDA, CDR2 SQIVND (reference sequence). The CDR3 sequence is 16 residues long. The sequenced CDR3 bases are TGTGCCAGTAACAGGAGACCGGGAGGGGCAGGGGATGGT. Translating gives CASNRRPGGAGDG. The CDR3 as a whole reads CASNRRPGGAGDGQYF.

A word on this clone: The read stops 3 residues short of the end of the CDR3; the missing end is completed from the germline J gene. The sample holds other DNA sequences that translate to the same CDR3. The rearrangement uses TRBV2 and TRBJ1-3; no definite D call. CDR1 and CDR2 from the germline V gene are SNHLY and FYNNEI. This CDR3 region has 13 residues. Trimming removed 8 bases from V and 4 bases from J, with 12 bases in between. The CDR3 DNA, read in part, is TGTGCCAGCGGCAGGTGGTCCGGAAACACC. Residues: CASGRWSGNT. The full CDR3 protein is CASGRWSGNTIYF.

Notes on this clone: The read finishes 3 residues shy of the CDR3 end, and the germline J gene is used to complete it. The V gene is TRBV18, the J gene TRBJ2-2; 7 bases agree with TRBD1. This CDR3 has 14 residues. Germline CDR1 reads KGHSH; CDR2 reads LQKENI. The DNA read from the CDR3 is TGTGCCAGCTCACCGGCCACAGGGGATGAAAAG. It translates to CASSPATGDEK. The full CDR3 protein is CASSPATGDEKLFF.

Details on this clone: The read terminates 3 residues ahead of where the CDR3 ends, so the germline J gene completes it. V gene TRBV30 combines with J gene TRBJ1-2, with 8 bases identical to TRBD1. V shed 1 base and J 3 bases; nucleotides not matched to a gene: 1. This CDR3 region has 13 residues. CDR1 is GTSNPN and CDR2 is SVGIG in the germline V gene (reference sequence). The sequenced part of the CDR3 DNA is TGTGCCTGGAGTGCGACAGGGGACTATGGC. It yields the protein CAWSATGDYG. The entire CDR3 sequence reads CAWSATGDYGYTF.

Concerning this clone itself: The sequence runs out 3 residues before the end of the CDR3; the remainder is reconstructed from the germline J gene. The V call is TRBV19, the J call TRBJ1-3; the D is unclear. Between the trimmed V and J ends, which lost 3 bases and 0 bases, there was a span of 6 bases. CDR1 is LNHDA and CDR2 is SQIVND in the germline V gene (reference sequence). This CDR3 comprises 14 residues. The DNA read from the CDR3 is TGTGCCAGTAGTATTCCCCGCTCTGGAAACACC. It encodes CASSIPRSGNT. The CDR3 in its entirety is CASSIPRSGNTIYF. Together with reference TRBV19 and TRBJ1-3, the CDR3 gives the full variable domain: DGGITQSPKYLFRKEGQNVTLSCEQNLNHDAMYWYRQDPGQGLRLIYYSQIVNDFQKGDIAEGYSVSREKKESFPLTVTSAQKNPTAFYLCASSIPRSGNTIYFGEGSWLTVV.